The 27 T cell receptor beta chains below all came from one sample that was sequenced in a study of blood T cells in healthy people across ages. A sample-barcoded 5' primer and a J-beta primer mix were used in a second PCR of roughly 6 to 11 cycles. Using its own MiXCR run on the 5' RACE reads, TCRdb lists one record per CDR3 protein. The table shows about 1.8 million distinct CDR3 sequences, with about 49% occurring only once. The sample was blood. These receptors came from a middle-aged woman in good health.

This clonotype was seen many times. This chain uses TRBV6-4 with TRBJ1-2; no reliable D call. The CDR3 is made up of 13 amino acids. With 6 bases removed from V and 2 bases from J, the gap between germline ends came to 10 bases. Looked up from germline, CDR1 is MRHNA and CDR2 is SNTAGT. The CDR3 coding sequence is TGTGCCAGCAGACCAGACGGAAACTATGGCTACACCTTC. This codes for CASRPDGNYGYTF.

This clonotype was counted a few times. The junction differs from germline at one of its ends, possibly a read error. The V call is TRBV13, the J call TRBJ2-7; tentative D call: TRBD2 (6 bases). Germline-derived CDR1 and CDR2 are PRHDT and FYEKMQ (reference sequence). The CDR3 runs to 13 residues. CDR3: CASSIGGVAKQYF. The CDR3 DNA reads TGTGCCAGCAGCATAGGAGGGGTAGCCAAGCAGTACTTC.

This clonotype was observed a few times. The chain has TRBV5-1 and TRBJ2-7; 7 nucleotides agree with TRBD1. From germline, CDR1 is SGHRS and CDR2 YFSETQ. Trimming removed 0 bases from V and 3 bases from J; junction bases left unmatched: 6. The CDR3 covers 15 residues. The CDR3 DNA reads TGCGCCAGCAGCTTGGGACCCCGGGACAGCTACGAGCAGTACTTC. Amino acids: CASSLGPRDSYEQYF.

V and J are TRBV15 and TRBJ1-4; D might be TRBD1 (5 bases). Trimming removed 1 base at V and 7 bases at J, with 10 bases between. The length of the CDR3 is 14 residues. Germline V gene sequence: CDR1 LNHNV, CDR2 YYDKDF (reference sequence). The CDR3: CATSRVGEGEKLFF. DNA for the CDR3: TGTGCCACCAGCAGAGTGGGGGAAGGTGAAAAACTGTTTTTT.

This rearrangement joins TRBV6-6 to TRBJ2-6, with 8 bases fitting TRBD1. With V trimmed by 6 bases and J by 1 base, 8 bases remained unmatched. This CDR3 is 17 amino acids long. Germline loops: CDR1 MNHNY, CDR2 SVGAGI (reference sequence). The CDR3 coding sequence is TGTGCCAGCAGACCGGACAGGGCGGCTTCTGGGGCCAACGTCCTGACTTTC. It codes for CASRPDRAASGANVLTF.

V gene TRBV12-3 or TRBV12-4 combines with J gene TRBJ2-7; tentatively, D is TRBD2 (5 bases). CDR3 size: 16 residues. V lost 2 bases, J lost 0 bases, and 14 bases lay in between. DNA for the CDR3: TGTGCCAGCAGTTTAAGAGGGTCACTGAGCTCCTACGAGCAGTACTTC. Translating gives CASSLRGSLSSYEQYF.

The chain couples TRBV4-3 to TRBJ1-6; tentatively, D is TRBD1 (5 bases). In germline, CDR1 is LGHNA, CDR2 YSLEER. V was clipped by 5 bases and J by 9 bases, with 17 bases between them. The CDR3 length is 15 residues. The CDR3 region is CASSSGRGDGSPLHF. The CDR3 coding sequence is TGCGCCAGCAGCTCGGGACGAGGGGATGGTTCACCCCTCCACTTT.

This clonotype was observed a handful of times. This chain uses TRBV28 with TRBJ2-7, with TRBD2 matching 7 bases. CDR3 length equals 18 residues. Germline V gene lookup returns CDR1 MDHEN and CDR2 SYDVKM. Trimming cost V 6 bases and J 2 bases; bases outside gene matches: 19. The CDR3 here is CASSAGVPENTQTYEQYF. CDR3 nucleotide sequence: TGTGCCAGCAGCGCGGGGGTACCCGAAAACACGCAAACCTACGAGCAGTACTTC.

This clonotype was found many times. This chain joins TRBV5-1 and TRBJ1-2; 7 bases are a match to TRBD1. The CDR3 has 14 residues. CDR1 and CDR2 from the germline V gene are SGHRS and YFSETQ. J was trimmed by 4 bases and V by 2 bases; bases with no gene match: 5. CDR3 bases: TGCGCCAGCAGCTTCACAGGGGAGACCTATGGCTACACCTTC. This encodes CASSFTGETYGYTF. Supplemented by reference TRBV5-1 and TRBJ1-2, the full variable domain reads KAGVTQTPRYLIKTRGQQVTLSCSPISGHRSVSWYQQTPGQGLQFLFEYFSETQRNKGNFPGRFSGRQFSNSRSEMNVSTLELGDSALYLCASSFTGETYGYTFGSGTRLTVV.

This chain links TRBV12-3 or TRBV12-4 with TRBJ2-2; D assignment may be TRBD1 or TRBD2 (5 bases each). The CDR3 sequence is 14 residues long. Trimming left V 6 bases short and J 9 bases short, with 17 bases between. DNA of the CDR3: TGTGCCAGCAGCCGGGACGGCCTTTCCTGGGAGCTGTTTTTT. Its translation is CASSRDGLSWELFF.

The chain is built from TRBV7-9 and TRBJ2-7; 8 bases align to TRBD1. Germline V CDR1 and CDR2: SEHNR, FQNEAQ (reference sequence). The length of the CDR3 is 15 residues. Losses at the gene ends were 5 bases for V and 0 bases for J; bases not matched to a gene: 6. CDR3 nucleotide sequence: TGTGCCAGCAGCGCCCCGGGACAGGCCTCCTACGAGCAGTACTTC. Amino acid sequence: CASSAPGQASYEQYF.

This chain joins TRBV28 and TRBJ2-3; TRBD1 might be the D (6 bases). With 7 bases removed from V and 6 bases from J, the gap between germline ends came to 14 bases. Looked up from germline, CDR1 is MDHEN and CDR2 is SYDVKM. The CDR3 runs 13 residues. CDR3 bases: TGTGCCAGCATTCCCAGGGGAAAGGATACGCAGTATTTT. This gives the protein CASIPRGKDTQYF.

This clonotype appeared a few times. This sequence joins TRBV7-2 and TRBJ2-4; no clear D gene. From germline, CDR1 is SGHTA and CDR2 FQGNSA. The V and J ends lost 2 bases and 5 bases respectively, with 13 bases between them. The CDR3 has 15 residues. The CDR3 reads CASSLLSFKENIQYF. The CDR3 region has the DNA TGTGCCAGCAGCTTACTTTCCTTTAAGGAAAACATTCAGTACTTC.

The chain is built from TRBV10-3 and TRBJ1-2; 10 bases fit TRBD1. This CDR3 has 14 amino acids. V shed 2 bases, J shed 5 bases, and the junction held 2 bases outside the gene matches. Germline assignment: CDR1 ENHRY and CDR2 SYGVKD. The CDR3 protein is CAISEGTGAYGYTF. CDR3 coding DNA: TGTGCCATCAGTGAGGGGACAGGGGCTTATGGCTACACCTTC.

The rearrangement links TRBV12-3 or TRBV12-4 to TRBJ2-3, with D perhaps TRBD1 (6 bases). Trimming left V 7 bases short and J 0 bases short, with 14 bases between. The CDR3 contains 15 residues. CDR3 sequence reads: CASNGGQSSTDTQYF. CDR3 coding DNA: TGTGCCAGCAACGGAGGACAGTCAAGCACAGATACGCAGTATTTT.

A remark on this clonotype: Germline and junction disagree at one end, which may indicate a read error. V usage is TRBV7-2 and J usage is TRBJ2-5, with TRBD1 as a possible D gene (8 bases). CDR1 SGHTA and CDR2 FQGNSA come from the germline V gene. This CDR3 comprises 16 residues. The chain's CDR3 is CASSLDRGGYQETQYF. The CDR3 DNA follows: TGTGCCAGCAGTTTAGACAGGGGAGGGTACCAAGAGACCCAGTACTTC.

The V gene is TRBV11-2, the J gene TRBJ2-5; tentatively, D is TRBD2 (5 bases). Trimming cost V 5 bases and J 4 bases, with 20 bases left between them. There are 16 residues in the CDR3. CDR1 and CDR2 (germline): SGHAT, FQNNGV. This chain's CDR3 is CASSLGAGPTGETQYF. DNA for the CDR3: TGTGCCAGCAGCCTCGGTGCGGGCCCAACGGGAGAGACCCAGTACTTC.

The chain combines TRBV9 with TRBJ2-5, with a tentative D call TRBD1 (5 bases). Looked up from germline, CDR1 is SGDLS and CDR2 is YYNGEE. CDR3 length: 17 amino acids. V lost 0 bases to trimming and J lost 1 base, with 16 bases between them. CDR3 residues: CASSVDAQGGLQETQYF. CDR3 in DNA: TGTGCCAGCAGCGTAGACGCCCAGGGTGGGCTCCAAGAGACCCAGTACTTC.

The chain links TRBV9 to TRBJ2-5, with no clear D. V was shortened by 0 bases and J by 3 bases, with 15 bases between the two germline ends. Per the germline V gene, CDR1 is SGDLS and CDR2 is YYNGEE. The CDR3 is 16 residues long. The CDR3 nucleotides read TGTGCCAGCAGCGTAGAGGTCCACCGGCCTGAAGAGACCCAGTACTTC. It yields the protein CASSVEVHRPEETQYF.

The chain has TRBV27 and TRBJ2-1; maybe TRBD2 (7 bases). The CDR3 has 16 residues. V shed 6 bases and J shed 2 bases, with 17 bases lying between them. In germline, CDR1 is MNHEY, CDR2 SMNVEV (reference sequence). CDR3 sequence reads: CASRDLGGGAYNEQFF. CDR3 nucleotides: TGTGCCAGCAGGGATCTGGGGGGGGGCGCCTACAATGAGCAGTTCTTC.

This clonotype has more than one count but fewer than ten. The chain joins TRBV7-2 to TRBJ2-7; the D is unclear. Germline V gene lookup returns CDR1 SGHTA and CDR2 FQGNSA. Trimming removed 5 bases at V and 0 bases at J, with 17 bases between. This CDR3 is built from 16 residues. The CDR3 region has the DNA TGTGCCAGCAGCCCTCACGCAGACCTATTCTCCTACGAGCAGTACTTC. It specifies CASSPHADLFSYEQYF.

With regard to this clonotype: This may be a read error, as it is one base from a much larger clone. V is TRBV29-1 and J is TRBJ2-7; the D is unclear. This CDR3 region has 13 residues. The germline V gene has CDR1 SQVTM and CDR2 ANQGSEA. CDR3 protein: CSVARSLYNERYF. CDR3 sequence (DNA): TGCAGCGTCGCCCGAAGTTTGTACAACGAGCGGTACTTC.

This chain joins TRBV6-2 or TRBV6-3 and TRBJ1-5; D is undetermined. CDR1 MNHEY and CDR2 SVGEGT come from the germline V gene. Trimming took 6 bases from V and 5 from J, leaving 17 bases between them. The CDR3 length is 15 residues. CDR3 loop: CASRPGLLGDQPQHF. The CDR3 region has the DNA TGTGCCAGCAGACCCGGACTCCTTGGGGATCAGCCCCAGCATTTT.

This clonotype was counted between two and nine times. This sequence joins TRBV5-6 and TRBJ2-1; 7 bases map to TRBD1. The CDR3 sequence is 14 residues long. The germline CDR1 and CDR2 sequences are SGHDT and YYEEEE. J gave up 9 bases and V 4 bases, and 10 bases lay outside the gene matches. CDR3 coding DNA: TGTGCCAGCAGCCTAGGTCACAGGGGCGGTGAGCAGTTCTTC. Translated: CASSLGHRGGEQFF.

The genes are TRBV18 and TRBJ1-2; the match to TRBD1 covers 7 bases. Germline-derived CDR1 and CDR2 are KGHSH and LQKENI. This CDR3 contains 19 residues. The junction had 18 bases not matched to a gene; V was cut back by 5 bases and J by 0 bases. This CDR3 reads CASSYTAWTGNKANYGYTF. In DNA, the CDR3 is TGTGCCAGCTCATACACGGCCTGGACAGGAAACAAAGCTAACTATGGCTACACCTTC.

This chain joins TRBV7-6 and TRBJ2-5; D gene ambiguous. CDR3 length: 14 amino acids. The V and J ends lost 2 bases and 5 bases respectively, with 12 bases between them. Germline CDR1 and CDR2: SGHVS and FNYEAQ. This CDR3 reads CASSLLEPSETQYF. The CDR3 nucleotides are TGTGCCAGCAGCTTACTGGAGCCCTCCGAGACCCAGTACTTC. The entire variable domain, with the rest obtained from reference TRBV7-6 and TRBJ2-5, is as follows: GAGVSQSPRYKVTKRGQDVALRCDPISGHVSLYWYRQALGQGPEFLTYFNYEAQQDKSGLPNDRFSAERPEGSISTLTIQRTEQRDSAMYRCASSLLEPSETQYFGPGTRLLVL.

The chain joins TRBV12-3 or TRBV12-4 to TRBJ1-2, with a weak D call TRBD1 (6 bases). Trimming cost V 2 bases and J 2 bases, with 12 bases left between them. The CDR3 is 15 amino acids. The CDR3 nucleotides are TGTGCCAGCAGTTTATCGGGCAGGGGAAACTATGGCTACACCTTC. Translated: CASSLSGRGNYGYTF.